The 31 T cell receptor beta chains reported below all come from one sample, sequenced in a study of blood T cells in healthy people across ages (dated by TCRdb to about 2015). Libraries were constructed by 5' RACE. Reads for this sample came from an Illumina HiSeq 2500. A second PCR of about 7 to 12 cycles was run with a J-beta primer mix and a sample-barcoded 5' primer. TCRdb trimmed the raw reads at Q25, called clones with MiXCR and kept productive beta chains. Rows matching on CDR3 protein sequence are summarized as one entry with the most common DNA and genes. This sample lists over 600,000 distinct CDR3 sequences; 20% to 25% were detected once. The ten largest clones represent approximately 3.6% of the sample. Input material: blood. These receptors were obtained from a man between 65 and 85 years old in good health.

This clonotype was found once. V gene TRBV20-1 combines with J gene TRBJ1-1; D is perhaps TRBD1 (5 bases). The germline V gene encodes CDR1 DFQATT and CDR2 SNEGSKA (reference sequence). The V gene lost 2 bases and the J gene lost 1 base, with 14 bases spanning the gap. The CDR3 length is 15 residues. CDR3 DNA sequence: TGCAGTGCTAGAAAAGGAGGGGCGCGGAACACTGAAGCTTTCTTT. It yields the protein CSARKGGARNTEAFF.

Only a few counts were recorded for this clonotype. The V call is TRBV20-1, the J call TRBJ2-7; D may be TRBD1 (5 bases). The germline V and J ends were trimmed by 1 base and 3 bases, with 13 bases remaining between them. There are 14 residues in the CDR3. Germline CDR1 DFQATT, CDR2 SNEGSKA (reference sequence). The CDR3 DNA sequence: TGCAGTGCTAGAGGGCCAAGTCAGGGCTACGAGCAGTACTTC. Translated: CSARGPSQGYEQYF.

The chain uses TRBV24-1 and TRBJ2-3, with D possibly matching TRBD1 (8 bases). The CDR3 length is 16 residues. Germline V gives CDR1 KGHDR, CDR2 SFDVKD. The V end lost 4 bases, the J end lost 5 bases, and 18 bases lay between the germline ends. The CDR3 DNA reads TGTGCCACCAGTGACACCAGGGGGCGCGGGGGAGATACGCAGTATTTT. This gives the protein CATSDTRGRGGDTQYF.

This clonotype was counted only a few times. The chain employs TRBV27 and TRBJ1-2; no definite D call. The V gene's germline CDR1 is MNHEY and CDR2 SMNVEV (reference sequence). Trimming removed 5 bases at V and 4 bases at J, with 11 bases between. The CDR3 has 13 residues. CDR3 sequence (DNA): TGTGCCAGCAGTGGCGGGAGGCTCTATGGCTACACCTTC. This encodes CASSGGRLYGYTF.

In this sample, this clonotype turned up a few times. The chain combines TRBV28 with TRBJ2-4, with D perhaps matching TRBD1 (6 bases). V was pared by 6 bases and J by 6 bases, with 15 bases between. This CDR3 has 14 residues. In germline, CDR1 is MDHEN, CDR2 SYDVKM. The chain's CDR3 is CASSPSDRINIQYF. The CDR3 DNA is TGTGCCAGCAGCCCCTCGGACAGAATAAACATTCAGTACTTC.

This clonotype came up once. This is likely a read error, given that the CDR3 carries no conserved phenylalanine or tryptophan at its end. V gene TRBV7-9 combines with J gene TRBJ1-5, with D possibly TRBD1 on 6 matching bases. The CDR3 loop spans 13 amino acids. V was clipped by 7 bases and J by 6 bases, with 13 bases between them. CDR1 SEHNR and CDR2 FQNEAQ come from the germline V gene (reference sequence). The DNA for the CDR3 is TGTGCCAGCACCCCGGAGGGGGGTCAGCCCCAGCATATT. Amino acids: CASTPEGGQPQHI.

The table lists this clonotype with a few counts. The DNA of the CDR3 is TGCGCCAGCAGCTTGGACAGAGCTAGCACAGATACGCAGTATTTT. This sequence encodes CASSLDRASTDTQYF. The V and J genes are TRBV5-1 and TRBJ2-3; no clear D gene. V lost 0 bases to trimming and J lost 0 bases, with 8 bases between them. The CDR3 totals 15 residues. The germline V gene has CDR1 SGHRS and CDR2 YFSETQ.

In the case of this clonotype: Here the CDR3 omits its conserved ending phenylalanine or tryptophan, so a read error is the likely source. The DNA is left out, because the CDR3 cannot be placed on it with certainty; the CDR3 is given as TCRdb lists it. The rearrangement joins TRBV29-1 to TRBJ2-7; no DNA check was done on the table's D call, TRBD2. Germline CDR1 SQVTM, CDR2 ANQGSEA. The CDR3 is 9 residues long, counting both termini. The CDR3 protein is CSARLGGLN.

On this clonotype: A read error may explain this, as a much larger clone is one base away. The chain combines TRBV12-3 or TRBV12-4 with TRBJ2-7; D gene uncertain. The CDR3 loop spans 14 amino acids. The CDR3 loop is CTSSFRPPAYEQYF. The CDR3 region has the DNA TGTACCAGCAGTTTCCGACCCCCGGCCTACGAGCAGTACTTC.

CDR3: CASSPHPSGSNQPQHF. The DNA of the CDR3 is TGTGCCAGCAGCCCACACCCTTCAGGGAGCAATCAGCCCCAGCATTTT. The V gene is TRBV4-2, the J gene TRBJ1-5; perhaps TRBD1 as D (5 bases). Germline V lookup: CDR1 LGHNA, CDR2 YNFKEQ. The CDR3 has 16 residues. V lost 4 bases, J lost 1 base, and 14 bases lay in between.

The sample holds a few counts of this clonotype. J is TRBJ2-7 and V is TRBV5-1; D remains unclear. With 0 bases removed from V and 4 bases from J, the gap between germline ends came to 11 bases. This CDR3 is 14 amino acids long. Germline V gene data show CDR1 as SGHRS and CDR2 as YFSETQ. CDR3 coding DNA: TGCGCCAGCAGCTTGGACAAGTCGGGTTACGAGCAGTACTTC. This translates into CASSLDKSGYEQYF.

This rearrangement joins TRBV3-1 to TRBJ2-7; D not resolved. V dropped 1 base and J dropped 4 bases, with 8 bases sitting between them. CDR3 length: 13 amino acids. Germline V gene lookup returns CDR1 LGHDT and CDR2 YNNKEL (reference sequence). In DNA form, the CDR3 reads TGTGCCAGCAGCCAAGGGGAAGGGTACGAGCAGTACTTC. Residues: CASSQGEGYEQYF.

V gene TRBV5-1 combines with J gene TRBJ2-5; D is unresolved. CDR1 and CDR2 from the germline V gene are SGHRS and YFSETQ. Trimming took 6 bases from V and 1 from J, leaving 16 bases between them. The CDR3 has 15 amino acids. CDR3 nucleotides: TGCGCCAGCACCCAGGATGGGAATGCCCAAGAGACCCAGTACTTC. Residues: CASTQDGNAQETQYF.

This clonotype has just a few counts. V usage is TRBV27 and J usage is TRBJ2-7; 13 nucleotides align to TRBD2. The DNA end favors TRBJ2-1, so the J call may be wrong. The CDR3 length is 15 residues. The germline gives CDR1 MNHEY, CDR2 SMNVEV (reference sequence). Written as DNA, the CDR3 is TGTGCCAGCACCCAAGGACTAGCGGGAGTCTATGAGCAGTTCTTC. Its protein is CASTQGLAGVYEQFF.

The chain carries TRBV7-2 and TRBJ2-7, with D unresolved. This CDR3 comprises 15 residues. The V end was cut by 1 base, the J end by 0 bases, with 10 bases between. CDR1 is SGHTA, CDR2 FQGNSA, per germline. The CDR3 DNA follows: TGTGCCAGCAGCTTAGGAGTATCGAGCTCCTACGAGCAGTACTTC. Protein sequence: CASSLGVSSSYEQYF.

The genes are TRBV20-1 and TRBJ2-3, with 10 bases that match TRBD2. CDR1 DFQATT and CDR2 SNEGSKA come from the germline V gene (reference sequence). The length of the CDR3 is 15 residues. With 5 bases clipped from V and 1 base from J, the junction kept 6 bases outside the gene matches. In nucleotides, the CDR3 is TGCAGTGCTGCCCCCGGACTAGCGGGCACAGATACGCAGTATTTT. Its protein product is CSAAPGLAGTDTQYF.

The V gene is TRBV28, the J gene TRBJ2-4, with unresolved D. With 1 base removed from V and 0 bases from J, the gap between germline ends came to 10 bases. This CDR3 has 16 amino acids. Germline loops: CDR1 MDHEN, CDR2 SYDVKM. The CDR3 here is CASSLYLPSAKNIQYF. Here the CDR3 DNA reads TGTGCCAGCAGTTTATACCTTCCCTCAGCCAAAAACATTCAGTACTTC. The full variable domain, with the rest looked up from reference TRBV28 and TRBJ2-4, is DVKVTQSSRYLVKRTGEKVFLECVQDMDHENMFWYRQDPGLGLRLIYFSYDVKMKEKGDIPEGYSVSREKKERFSLILESASTNQTSMYLCASSLYLPSAKNIQYFGAGTRLSVL.

In this sample, this clonotype turned up once. The gene calls are TRBV12-3 or TRBV12-4 and TRBJ2-5; 7 bases line up with TRBD2. V shed 6 bases and J 5 bases; nucleotides not matched to a gene: 6. This CDR3 has 13 residues. The DNA for the CDR3 is TGTGCCAGCAGCTCGACTAGCAAGGAGACCCAGTACTTC. It yields the protein CASSSTSKETQYF.

This chain joins TRBV12-3 or TRBV12-4 and TRBJ1-1; 8 positions agree with TRBD1. The CDR3 length is 14 residues. The V segment lost 0 bases and the J segment 5 bases; nucleotides outside the gene matches: 2. The DNA of the CDR3 is TGTGCCAGCAGTTTAGCCAGGGGGCAAACTGAAGCTTTCTTT. Its translation: CASSLARGQTEAFF.

This chain joins TRBV6-1 and TRBJ2-6, with D possibly being TRBD1 (6 bases). Per germline, CDR1 MNHNS and CDR2 SASEGT. Between the trimmed V and J ends, which lost 7 bases and 0 bases, there was a span of 22 bases. CDR3 length: 19 amino acids. The CDR3 region is CASKAFGAQTGSGANVLTF. CDR3 in DNA: TGTGCCAGCAAAGCCTTCGGGGCACAGACAGGCTCTGGGGCCAACGTCCTGACTTTC.

This chain joins TRBV28 and TRBJ1-1; TRBD1 is a possible D gene (5 bases). V was shortened by 3 bases and J by 0 bases, with 14 bases between the two germline ends. Per the germline V gene, CDR1 is MDHEN and CDR2 is SYDVKM. The length of the CDR3 is 16 residues. CDR3 protein: CASSLRAGPMNTEAFF. In DNA form, the CDR3 reads TGTGCCAGCAGTTTGAGGGCGGGGCCTATGAACACTGAAGCTTTCTTT.

This rearrangement joins TRBV6-5 to TRBJ1-4, with 7 bases matching TRBD1. Per the germline V gene, CDR1 is MNHEY and CDR2 is SVGAGI. The ends lost 0 bases at V and 3 bases at J; junction bases unmatched: 4. The CDR3 length is 16 residues. As DNA, the CDR3 is TGTGCCAGCAGTTACTCCAGGGGGATGGCTAATGAAAAACTGTTTTTT. Translated: CASSYSRGMANEKLFF.

J is TRBJ1-2 and V is TRBV20-1; D is unresolved. This CDR3 comprises 13 residues. Germline CDR1 reads DFQATT; CDR2 reads SNEGSKA (reference sequence). Trimming removed 5 bases from V and 4 bases from J, with 14 bases in between. This chain's CDR3 is CSASQGDGYGYTF. The CDR3 nucleotides read TGCAGTGCTTCTCAAGGAGATGGCTATGGCTACACCTTC.

This clonotype was seen only a few times. The chain combines TRBV7-3 with TRBJ2-7, with TRBD2 matching 7 bases. The CDR3 loop spans 17 amino acids. The V segment lost 5 bases and the J segment 4 bases; nucleotides outside the gene matches: 17. Germline V lookup: CDR1 SGHTA, CDR2 FQGTGA. CDR3 bases: TGTGCCAGCAGCCTCTCTAGCGGTAGCTCCTTTTTGTACGAGCAGTACTTC. Translated: CASSLSSGSSFLYEQYF.

The genes are TRBV12-3 or TRBV12-4 and TRBJ1-3; D gene ambiguous. V was trimmed by 4 bases and J by 1 base, leaving 8 bases between them. CDR3 length: 14 amino acids. CDR3 protein: CASSWALSGNTIYF. The CDR3 coding sequence is TGTGCCAGCAGTTGGGCGCTTTCTGGAAACACCATATATTTT.

With respect to this clonotype: A junction boundary mismatches the germline segment, possibly from a read error. The V call is TRBV5-1, the J call TRBJ2-1; 10 nucleotides match TRBD2. The germline CDR1 and CDR2 sequences are SGHRS and YFSETQ. The CDR3 is 19 residues long. The CDR3 sequence is CASSLLTSSGSLAYNEQFF. CDR3 DNA sequence: TGCGCTAGCAGCTTGTTGACGTCTAGCGGGAGTCTGGCCTACAATGAGCAGTTCTTC.

The J gene is TRBJ2-4, the V gene TRBV5-6; D is possibly TRBD1 or TRBD2 (5 bases each). The CDR3 totals 13 residues. Per the germline V gene, CDR1 is SGHDT and CDR2 is YYEEEE. Trimming shortened V by 4 bases and J by 7 bases, and 12 bases separated the two germline ends. The CDR3 loop reads CASSGGWGNIQYF. DNA of the CDR3: TGTGCCAGCAGCGGGGGTTGGGGGAACATTCAGTACTTC.

In its sample, this clonotype was seen many times. The gene calls are TRBV28 and TRBJ1-3; D is undetermined. V was shortened by 1 base and J by 1 base, with 2 bases between the two germline ends. Germline V gene lookup returns CDR1 MDHEN and CDR2 SYDVKM. CDR3 length: 13 residues. The CDR3 nucleotides read TGTGCCAGCAGTTTATTTTCTGGAAACACCATATATTTT. Translation: CASSLFSGNTIYF.

This clonotype occurred many times. One junction end disagrees with the germline gene, perhaps due to a read error. The chain recombines TRBV28 with TRBJ2-5, with TRBD2 matching over 7 bases. CDR1 and CDR2 (germline): MDHEN, SYDVKM. This CDR3 contains 13 residues. Here the CDR3 reads CASSLLGRDGEFF. The CDR3 DNA is TGTGCCAGCAGTTTATTGGGGAGGGACGGCGAGTTCTTC.

In this sample, this clonotype turned up a few times. This rearrangement joins TRBV20-1 to TRBJ2-2, with 8 bases aligning to TRBD1. CDR1 DFQATT and CDR2 SNEGSKA come from the germline V gene (reference sequence). The CDR3 extends over 15 amino acids. The ends lost 6 bases at V and 0 bases at J; junction bases unmatched: 6. In nucleotides, the CDR3 is TGCAGTGCCTCCGGGACAGGTGCGAACACCGGGGAGCTGTTTTTT. This codes for CSASGTGANTGELFF.

The CDR3, as DNA: TGCGCCAGCAGCTTGGGCGGGACACTTTACACCGGGGAGCTGTTTTTT. It encodes CASSLGGTLYTGELFF. The V call is TRBV5-1, the J call TRBJ2-2, with D perhaps matching TRBD1 or TRBD2 (6 bases each). The CDR3 has 16 amino acids. Germline lookup yields CDR1 SGHRS and CDR2 YFSETQ. Trimming pared 0 bases from V and 3 bases from J, leaving 12 bases between. Using reference TRBV5-1 and TRBJ2-2 for the parts outside the CDR3, the full variable domain is KAGVTQTPRYLIKTRGQQVTLSCSPISGHRSVSWYQQTPGQGLQFLFEYFSETQRNKGNFPGRFSGRQFSNSRSEMNVSTLELGDSALYLCASSLGGTLYTGELFFGEGSRLTVL.